Listed below are T cell receptor beta chains from one sample, sequenced in a study of blood T cell repertoires in COVID-19. Here immunoSEQ multiplex PCR was the method, and the copy in TCRdb shows in-frame clones only, minus some. The sample includes 200,000 to 250,000 clones, 86% of them seen just once. Sequenced: PBMCs or T cells enriched from blood (not recorded which). The source is a woman aged 40 to 50 with acute COVID-19. Each CDR3 is given with its conserved first and last residue. D genes are given only for firm matches. The listing skips clone size in some rows; elsewhere it reads once, few, many or a size class.

clone size: .
D gene: .
V gene: TRBV4-3
CDR3 protein: CASSQDRGYSNQPQHF

clone size: .
D gene: .
V gene: TRBV5-6
CDR3 protein: CATGRGGGYTF

clone size: once
D gene: .
V gene: TRBV7-9
CDR3 protein: CASSYGHLNTEAFF

clone size: .
D gene: TRBD1
V gene: TRBV4-3
CDR3 protein: CASSQAWQGAFGNTIYF

clone size: .
D gene: .
V gene: TRBV9
CDR3 protein: CASSVAAGDGYTF

clone size: .
D gene: .
V gene: TRBV5-1
CDR3 protein: CASRAVEETQYF

clone size: .
D gene: TRBD2
V gene: TRBV18
CDR3 protein: CASSRTSGDNEQFF

clone size: .
D gene: TRBD2
V gene: TRBV7-9
CDR3 protein: CASSHLAGGSYNEQFF

clone size: .
D gene: .
V gene: TRBV29-1
CDR3 protein: CSVLGGKANYGYTF

clone size: .
D gene: TRBD2
V gene: TRBV7-6
CDR3 protein: CASSLLAGDQTGELFF

clone size: .
D gene: .
V gene: TRBV5-1
CDR3 protein: CASSFTGSYEQYF

clone size: once
D gene: .
V gene: TRBV6-2/TRBV6-3
CDR3 protein: CASSFRGLRASYEQYF

clone size: .
D gene: .
V gene: TRBV7-3
CDR3 protein: CASSLILSSYNEQFF

clone size: .
D gene: .
V gene: TRBV3-1/TRBV3-2
CDR3 protein: CASSRNMNTEAFF

clone size: .
D gene: .
V gene: TRBV27
CDR3 protein: CASSLGGTANYGYTF

clone size: .
D gene: TRBD2
V gene: TRBV5-5
CDR3 protein: CASSPGLVSEQYF

clone size: .
D gene: TRBD1
V gene: TRBV19
CDR3 protein: CASTTGGPQHF

clone size: .
D gene: TRBD1
V gene: TRBV14
CDR3 protein: CASSQPVTGAVNTEAFF

clone size: .
D gene: .
V gene: TRBV19
CDR3 protein: CASSTGIRVPNYGYTF

clone size: .
D gene: .
V gene: TRBV3-1/TRBV3-2
CDR3 protein: CASSQDLASGTDTQYF

clone size: .
D gene: .
V gene: TRBV7-9
CDR3 protein: CASSLAPGVGHTEAFF

clone size: .
D gene: .
V gene: TRBV25-1
CDR3 protein: CASSSRGAVVETQYF

clone size: .
D gene: TRBD1
V gene: TRBV4-3
CDR3 protein: CASSLEGRGSSYNEQFF

clone size: .
D gene: .
V gene: TRBV29-1
CDR3 protein: CSGQDNRGYGYTF

clone size: .
D gene: .
V gene: TRBV9
CDR3 protein: CASSAGGPWNTEAFF

clone size: .
D gene: .
V gene: TRBV5-1
CDR3 protein: CASSQFGGSSGNTIYF

clone size: once
D gene: .
V gene: TRBV5-6
CDR3 protein: CASSLRKQGTWAEAFF

clone size: .
D gene: TRBD1
V gene: TRBV5-4
CDR3 protein: CASSRLLGTGGTEAFF

clone size: few
D gene: .
V gene: TRBV27
CDR3 protein: CASSLSNTATNTGELFF

clone size: .
D gene: .
V gene: TRBV18
CDR3 protein: CASSPKANTEAFF

clone size: .
D gene: TRBD2
V gene: TRBV7-9
CDR3 protein: CASSLSPSGVADTQYF

clone size: .
D gene: .
V gene: TRBV5-8
CDR3 protein: CASSPGGALGREKLFF

clone size: .
D gene: TRBD1
V gene: TRBV11-3
CDR3 protein: CASSLVLSQGAYNEQFF

clone size: .
D gene: .
V gene: TRBV21-1
CDR3 protein: CASSVSPDGGNTEAFF

clone size: .
D gene: .
V gene: TRBV7-2
CDR3 protein: CASSLRSDGYTF

clone size: .
D gene: TRBD2
V gene: TRBV7-9
CDR3 protein: CASSSGGLLGYNEQFF

clone size: .
D gene: .
V gene: TRBV7-2
CDR3 protein: CASSSIGTNEQFF

clone size: .
D gene: .
V gene: TRBV3-1/TRBV3-2
CDR3 protein: CASSQVSTSDTQYF

clone size: .
D gene: .
V gene: TRBV28
CDR3 protein: CASSPLKIGGGYTF

clone size: .
D gene: TRBD1
V gene: TRBV24-1
CDR3 protein: CATSGETGDYEQYF

clone size: .
D gene: .
V gene: TRBV14
CDR3 protein: CASSQGGERYGYTF